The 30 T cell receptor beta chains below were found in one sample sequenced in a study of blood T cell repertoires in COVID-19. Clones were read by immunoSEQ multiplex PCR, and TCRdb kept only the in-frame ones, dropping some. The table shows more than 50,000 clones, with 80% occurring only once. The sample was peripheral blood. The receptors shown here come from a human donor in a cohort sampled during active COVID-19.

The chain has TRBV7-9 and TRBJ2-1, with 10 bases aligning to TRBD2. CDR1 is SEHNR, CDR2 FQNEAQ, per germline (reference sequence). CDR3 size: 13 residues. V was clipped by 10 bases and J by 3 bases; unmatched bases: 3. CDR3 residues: CATASGSYNEQFF. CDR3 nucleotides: TGTGCCACAGCTAGCGGGAGCTACAATGAGCAGTTCTTC. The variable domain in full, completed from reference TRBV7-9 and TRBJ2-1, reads DTGVSQNPRHKITKRGQNVTFRCDPISEHNRLYWYRQTLGQGPEFLTYFQNEAQLEKSRLLSDRFSAERPKGSFSTLEIQRTEQGDSAMYLCATASGSYNEQFFGPGTRLTVL.

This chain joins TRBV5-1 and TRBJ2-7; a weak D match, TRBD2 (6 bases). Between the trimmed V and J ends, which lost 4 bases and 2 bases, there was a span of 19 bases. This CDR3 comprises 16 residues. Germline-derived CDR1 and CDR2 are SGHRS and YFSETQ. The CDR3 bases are TGCGCCAGCAGCCCACCCGGGACTCCGGGAGCCTACGAGCAGTACTTC. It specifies CASSPPGTPGAYEQYF.

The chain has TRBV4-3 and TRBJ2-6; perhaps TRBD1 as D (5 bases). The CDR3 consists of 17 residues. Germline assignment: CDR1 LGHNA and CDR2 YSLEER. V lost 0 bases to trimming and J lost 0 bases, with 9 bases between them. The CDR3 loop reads CASSQDPGNSGANVLTF. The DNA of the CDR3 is TGCGCCAGCAGCCAAGATCCAGGGAACTCTGGGGCCAACGTCCTGACTTTC.

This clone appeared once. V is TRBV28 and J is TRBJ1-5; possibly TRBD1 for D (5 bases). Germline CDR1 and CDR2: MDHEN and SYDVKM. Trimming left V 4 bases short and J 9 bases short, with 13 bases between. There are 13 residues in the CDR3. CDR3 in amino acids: CASSSRGIRPQHF. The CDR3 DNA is TGTGCCAGCAGTTCCCGGGGGATAAGGCCCCAGCATTTT.

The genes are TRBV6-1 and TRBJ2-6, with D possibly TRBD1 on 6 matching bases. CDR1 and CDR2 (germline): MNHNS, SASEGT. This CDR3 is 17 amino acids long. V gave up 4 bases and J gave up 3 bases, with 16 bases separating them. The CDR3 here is CASSAIQGQRGANVLTF. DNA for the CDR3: TGTGCCAGCAGTGCCATACAGGGCCAACGTGGGGCCAACGTCCTGACTTTC.

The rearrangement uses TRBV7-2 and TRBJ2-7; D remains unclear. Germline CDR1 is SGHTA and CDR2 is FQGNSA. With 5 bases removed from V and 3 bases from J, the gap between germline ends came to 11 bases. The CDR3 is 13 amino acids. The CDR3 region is CASSQASLYEQYF. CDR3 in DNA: TGTGCCAGCAGCCAGGCTTCCCTCTACGAGCAGTACTTC.

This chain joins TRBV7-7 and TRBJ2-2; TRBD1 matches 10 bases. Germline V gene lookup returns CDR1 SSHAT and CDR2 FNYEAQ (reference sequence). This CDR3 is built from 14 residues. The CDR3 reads CASERDRGTGELFF. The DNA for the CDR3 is TGTGCTAGCGAGCGGGACAGGGGCACCGGGGAGCTGTTTTTT.

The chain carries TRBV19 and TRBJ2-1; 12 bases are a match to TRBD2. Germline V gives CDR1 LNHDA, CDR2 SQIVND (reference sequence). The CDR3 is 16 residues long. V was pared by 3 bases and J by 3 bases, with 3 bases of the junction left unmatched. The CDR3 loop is CASSITLAGGYNEQFF. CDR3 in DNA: TGTGCCAGTAGTATTACACTAGCGGGAGGCTACAATGAGCAGTTCTTC.

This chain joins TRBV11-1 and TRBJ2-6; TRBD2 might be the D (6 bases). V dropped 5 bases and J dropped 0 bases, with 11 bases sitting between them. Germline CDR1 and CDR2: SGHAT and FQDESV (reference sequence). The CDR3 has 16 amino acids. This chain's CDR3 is CASSPSLASGANVLTF. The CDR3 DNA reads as TGTGCCAGCAGCCCGTCACTAGCCTCTGGGGCCAACGTCCTGACTTTC.

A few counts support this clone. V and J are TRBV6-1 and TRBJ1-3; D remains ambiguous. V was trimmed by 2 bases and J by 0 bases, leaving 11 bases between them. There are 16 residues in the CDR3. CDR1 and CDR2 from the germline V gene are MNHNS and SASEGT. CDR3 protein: CASSEFVGSSGNTIYF. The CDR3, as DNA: TGTGCCAGCAGTGAATTTGTGGGGAGCTCTGGAAACACCATATATTTT.

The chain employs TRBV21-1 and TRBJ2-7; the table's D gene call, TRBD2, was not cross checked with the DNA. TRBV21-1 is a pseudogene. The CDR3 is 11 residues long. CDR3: CASSRRDSLDF. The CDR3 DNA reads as TGTGCCAGCAGCAGACGGGATAGCTTGGACTTC.

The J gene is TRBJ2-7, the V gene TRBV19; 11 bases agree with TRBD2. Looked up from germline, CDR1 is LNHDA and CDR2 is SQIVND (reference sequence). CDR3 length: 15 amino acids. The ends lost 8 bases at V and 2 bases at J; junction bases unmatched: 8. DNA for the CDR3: TGTGCCAGTGGGGAGGGACTAGCGGCTCCCTACGAGCAGTACTTC. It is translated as CASGEGLAAPYEQYF.

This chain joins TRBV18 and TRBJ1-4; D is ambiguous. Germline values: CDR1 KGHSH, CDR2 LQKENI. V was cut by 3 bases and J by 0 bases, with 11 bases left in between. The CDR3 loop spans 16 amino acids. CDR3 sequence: CASSPWESSTNEKLFF. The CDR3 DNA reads TGTGCCAGCTCACCCTGGGAGAGCTCAACTAATGAAAAACTGTTTTTT.

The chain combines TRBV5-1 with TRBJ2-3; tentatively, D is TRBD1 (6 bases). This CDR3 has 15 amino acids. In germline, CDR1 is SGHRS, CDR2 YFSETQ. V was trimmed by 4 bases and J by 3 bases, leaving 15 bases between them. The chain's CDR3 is CASSVRGRGTDTQYF. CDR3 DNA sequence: TGCGCCAGCAGCGTCAGGGGCAGGGGAACAGATACGCAGTATTTT.

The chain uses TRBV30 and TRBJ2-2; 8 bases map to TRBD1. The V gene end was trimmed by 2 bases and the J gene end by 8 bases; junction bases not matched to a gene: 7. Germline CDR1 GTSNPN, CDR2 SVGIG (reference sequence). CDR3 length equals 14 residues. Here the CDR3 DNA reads TGTGCCTGGAGTCAACAGGGGGTCTCGGGGGAGCTGTTTTTT. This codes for CAWSQQGVSGELFF.

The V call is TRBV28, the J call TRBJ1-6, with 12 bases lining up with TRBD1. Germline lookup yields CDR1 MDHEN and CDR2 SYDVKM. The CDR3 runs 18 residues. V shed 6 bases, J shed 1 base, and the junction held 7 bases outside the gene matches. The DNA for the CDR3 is TGTGCCAGCAGCACGGGGACAGGGGGCCAGTCCTATAATTCACCCCTCCACTTT. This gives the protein CASSTGTGGQSYNSPLHF. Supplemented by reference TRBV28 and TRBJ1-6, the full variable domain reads DVKVTQSSRYLVKRTGEKVFLECVQDMDHENMFWYRQDPGLGLRLIYFSYDVKMKEKGDIPEGYSVSREKKERFSLILESASTNQTSMYLCASSTGTGGQSYNSPLHFGNGTRLTVT.

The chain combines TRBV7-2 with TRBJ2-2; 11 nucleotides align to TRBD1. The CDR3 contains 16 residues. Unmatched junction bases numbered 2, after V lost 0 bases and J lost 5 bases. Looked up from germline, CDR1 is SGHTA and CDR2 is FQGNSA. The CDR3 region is CASSLAGTGGTGELFF. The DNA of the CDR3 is TGTGCCAGCAGCTTAGCCGGGACAGGGGGGACCGGGGAGCTGTTTTTT. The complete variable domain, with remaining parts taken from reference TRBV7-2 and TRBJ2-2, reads GAGVSQSPSNKVTEKGKDVELRCDPISGHTALYWYRQSLGQGLEFLIYFQGNSAPDKSGLPSDRFSAERTGGSVSTLTIQRTQQEDSAVYLCASSLAGTGGTGELFFGEGSRLTVL.

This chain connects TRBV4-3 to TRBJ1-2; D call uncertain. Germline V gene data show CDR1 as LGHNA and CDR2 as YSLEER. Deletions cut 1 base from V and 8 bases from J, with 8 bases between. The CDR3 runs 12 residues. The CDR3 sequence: CASSQGSSGYTF. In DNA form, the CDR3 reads TGCGCCAGCAGCCAAGGGTCGAGCGGCTACACCTTC.

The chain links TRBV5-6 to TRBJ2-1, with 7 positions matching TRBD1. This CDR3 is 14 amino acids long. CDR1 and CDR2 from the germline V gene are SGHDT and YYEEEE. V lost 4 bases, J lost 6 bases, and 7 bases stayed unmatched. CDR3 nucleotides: TGTGCCAGCAGCACCCGGGACAGCCGCAATGAGCAGTTCTTC. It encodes CASSTRDSRNEQFF.

CDR3 DNA: TGTGCCAGCGGAGCTGGTGGGGGGACAACTAATGAAAAACTGTTTTTT. Amino acid sequence: CASGAGGGTTNEKLFF. J is TRBJ1-4 and V is TRBV3-1 (or the pseudogene TRBV3-2); perhaps TRBD1 as D (5 bases). V dropped 8 bases and J dropped 0 bases, with 16 bases sitting between them. This CDR3 spans 16 amino acids. Per the germline V gene, CDR1 is LGHDT and CDR2 is YNNKEL (reference sequence).

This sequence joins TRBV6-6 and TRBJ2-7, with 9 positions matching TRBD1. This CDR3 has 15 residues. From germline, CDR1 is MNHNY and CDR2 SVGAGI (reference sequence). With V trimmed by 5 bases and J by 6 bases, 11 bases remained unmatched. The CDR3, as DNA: TGTGCCAGCAGTGCGCGACAGGGGGTTGAGCGCGAGCAGTACTTC. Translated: CASSARQGVEREQYF.

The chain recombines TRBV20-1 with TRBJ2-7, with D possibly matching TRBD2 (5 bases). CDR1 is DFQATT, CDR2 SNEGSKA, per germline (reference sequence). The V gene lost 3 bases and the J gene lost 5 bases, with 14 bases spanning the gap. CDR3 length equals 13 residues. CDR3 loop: CSASSSPSNEQYF. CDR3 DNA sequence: TGCAGTGCTAGTTCTAGCCCGAGCAACGAGCAGTACTTC.

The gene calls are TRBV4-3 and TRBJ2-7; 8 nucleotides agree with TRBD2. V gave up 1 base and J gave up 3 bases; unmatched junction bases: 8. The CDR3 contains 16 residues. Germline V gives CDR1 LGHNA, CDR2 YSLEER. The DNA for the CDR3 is TGCGCCAGCAGCCAAGCCGCGGGGGGCCAAGGCTACGAGCAGTACTTC. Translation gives CASSQAAGGQGYEQYF.

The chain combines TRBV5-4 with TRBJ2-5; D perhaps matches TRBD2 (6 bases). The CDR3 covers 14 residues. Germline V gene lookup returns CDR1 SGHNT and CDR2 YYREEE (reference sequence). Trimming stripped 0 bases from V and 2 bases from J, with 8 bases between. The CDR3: CASSLVADQETQYF. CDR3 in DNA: TGTGCCAGCAGCTTGGTAGCGGATCAAGAGACCCAGTACTTC.

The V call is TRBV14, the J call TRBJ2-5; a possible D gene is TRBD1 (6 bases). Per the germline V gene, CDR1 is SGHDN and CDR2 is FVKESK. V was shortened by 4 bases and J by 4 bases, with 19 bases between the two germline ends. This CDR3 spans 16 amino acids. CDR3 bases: TGTGCCAGCAGCCCAGCATCCGGGACAACGGGAGAGACCCAGTACTTC. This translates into CASSPASGTTGETQYF.

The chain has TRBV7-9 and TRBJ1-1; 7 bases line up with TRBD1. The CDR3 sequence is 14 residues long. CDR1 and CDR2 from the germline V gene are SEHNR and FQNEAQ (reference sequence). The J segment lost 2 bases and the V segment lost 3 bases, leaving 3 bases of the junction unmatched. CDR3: CASSLVGGNTEAFF. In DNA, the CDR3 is TGTGCCAGCAGCTTGGTAGGGGGCAACACTGAAGCTTTCTTT. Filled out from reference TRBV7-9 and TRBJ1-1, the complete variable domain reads DTGVSQNPRHKITKRGQNVTFRCDPISEHNRLYWYRQTLGQGPEFLTYFQNEAQLEKSRLLSDRFSAERPKGSFSTLEIQRTEQGDSAMYLCASSLVGGNTEAFFGQGTRLTVV.

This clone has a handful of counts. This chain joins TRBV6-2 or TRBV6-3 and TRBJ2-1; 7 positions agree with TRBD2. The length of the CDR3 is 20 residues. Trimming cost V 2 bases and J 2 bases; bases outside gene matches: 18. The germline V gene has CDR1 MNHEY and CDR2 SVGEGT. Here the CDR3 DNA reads TGTGCCAGCAGTTACCCCCCTAGCGGTCACTCCAACTACGCCTACAATGAGCAGTTCTTC. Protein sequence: CASSYPPSGHSNYAYNEQFF.

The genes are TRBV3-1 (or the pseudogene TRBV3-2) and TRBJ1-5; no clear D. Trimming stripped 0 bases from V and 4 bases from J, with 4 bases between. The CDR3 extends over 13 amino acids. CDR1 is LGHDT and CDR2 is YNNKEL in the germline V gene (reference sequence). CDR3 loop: CASSQDRNQPQHF. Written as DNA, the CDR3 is TGTGCCAGCAGCCAAGACAGGAATCAGCCCCAGCATTTT.

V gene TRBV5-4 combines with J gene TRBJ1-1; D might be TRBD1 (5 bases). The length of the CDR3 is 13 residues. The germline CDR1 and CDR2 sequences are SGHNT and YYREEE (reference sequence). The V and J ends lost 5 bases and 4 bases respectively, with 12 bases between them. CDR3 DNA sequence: TGTGCCAGCAGAAGAAGGGGTTTCACTGAAGCTTTCTTT. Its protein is CASRRRGFTEAFF.

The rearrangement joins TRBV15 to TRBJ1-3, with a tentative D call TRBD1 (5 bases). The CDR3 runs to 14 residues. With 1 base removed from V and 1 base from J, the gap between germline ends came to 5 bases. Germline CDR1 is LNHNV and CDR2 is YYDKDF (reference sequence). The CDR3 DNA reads TGTGCCACCAGCAGAGGACAGTCTGGAAACACCATATATTTT. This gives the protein CATSRGQSGNTIYF.